This TCR beta chain originates from a study of T cells in Graves' hyperthyroidism and ophthalmopathy. Study observations and caveats: Blood also contained most expanded thyroid clonotypes above 0.001.

This clonotype was seen repeatedly, ten times or more. Its antigen is not known. Patients affected by ophthalmopathy presented a Clinical Activity Score of at least 3, a NOSPECS grade of at least 4, and disease duration below 3 months. Patients were excluded because of uncontrolled infection, other autoimmune disease, pregnancy or lactation. Clinicians diagnosed patients from clinical symptoms, serum thyroxine and TRAb, thyroid ultrasound and orbital computed tomography. TCR beta CDR3 region amplification was performed from RNA transcripts. An initial round of RT-PCR targeting the TCR CDR3 relied on the HTBI primer set. A single record per CDR3 protein comes from TCRdb applying MiXCR to the multiplex PCR reads. The table records about 500,000 distinct CDR3 sequences, roughly a sixth of them present only once. Trimming left V 0 bases short and J 4 bases short, with 19 bases between. Germline assignment: CDR1 MNHEY and CDR2 SVGEGT. This CDR3 has 18 amino acids.

The genes are TRBV6-2 or TRBV6-3 and TRBJ2-1; D perhaps matches TRBD2 (5 bases). The sample consisted of blood. The source of this sequence is a woman in her twenties or thirties with Graves' ophthalmopathy. This chain's CDR3 is CASSYSPVSGGLYNEQFF. CDR3 nucleotide sequence: TGTGCCAGCAGTTACTCGCCCGTAAGTGGCGGGCTTTACAATGAGCAGTTCTTC.